This TCR beta chain is drawn from a study of tumor-infiltrating lymphocytes in primary liver carcinoma. The study's findings and limits: Tumor-adjacent and tumor-blood pairs showed less overlap than tumor region pairs.

Unsorted whole blood supplied the RNA, and germline DNA was extracted too. This clonotype occurred a few times. Its antigen is not identified. Constant-region priming of around 500 ng total RNA yielded TCR beta cDNA. Three rounds of nested multiplex PCR with slightly modified ARM-PCR produced TCR beta libraries. The opening two PCR rounds, around 11 cycles each, paired TRBV1-TRBV30 forward primers with a C-beta reverse primer. TCRdb reanalysed the multiplex PCR reads using MiXCR and keeps one entry per CDR3 protein. This table has about 200,000 distinct CDR3 sequences, roughly two thirds appearing once. J gave up 5 bases and V 4 bases, and 7 bases lay outside the gene matches. There are 14 residues in the CDR3. Germline V gene data show CDR1 as SEHNR and CDR2 as FQNEAQ (reference sequence).

Sequenced sample: peripheral blood. This rearrangement joins TRBV7-9 to TRBJ2-5; 7 bases are a match to TRBD2. This receptor was taken from an older woman with primary liver carcinoma and hepatitis B virus infection. CDR3 bases: TGTGCCAGCAGCTCAGGACTAGTGGGGGAGACCCAGTACTTC. Amino acid sequence: CASSSGLVGETQYF.